This TCR beta chain appears in the sequencing data of a study of blood T cells in healthy people across ages. Overall study context: Per every two T cells, about one barcoded beta molecule was captured by template switching.

A second PCR, run for about 7 to 11 cycles, used a sample-barcoded 5' primer plus a J-beta primer mix. There were at least 2.5 million CDR3-containing paired-end reads obtained from each sample. TCRdb passed the 5' RACE reads through MiXCR, listing each CDR3 protein once. The sample consists of 700,000 to 950,000 distinct CDR3 sequences, 55% to 70% of them appearing once. The germline gives CDR1 DFQATT, CDR2 SNEGSKA (reference sequence). V lost 3 bases and J 2 bases, leaving 15 bases between the germline ends. This CDR3 is 15 amino acids long. The V call is TRBV20-1, the J call TRBJ2-3; D might be TRBD2 (7 bases). Sequenced input: blood. The receptor's source is a man aged 25 to 40 in good health. CDR3 residues: CSASPPGGHTDTQYF. The DNA of the CDR3 is TGCAGTGCTAGTCCTCCCGGGGGGCACACAGATACGCAGTATTTT.